Given below is one T cell receptor (beta chain) in context. Original processing notes: Reference gene primer amplification gave nucleated cell count estimates. Assay used: immunoSEQ multiplex PCR; TCRdb lists only in-frame clones, some missing. The DNA gave D and trimming, while V, J and clone size come from that table. Counted here are fewer than 70,000 clones, 78% occurring once; the ten biggest clones make up approximately 4.9%. The data belong to a study of blood T cell repertoires in COVID-19. The J segment lost 4 bases and the V segment lost 5 bases, leaving 3 bases of the junction unmatched. CDR1 is GTSNPN and CDR2 is SVGIG in the germline V gene (reference sequence). This CDR3 contains 14 residues.

The sequencing sample was made of peripheral blood. This TCR was sampled from a human donor in a cohort sampled during active COVID-19. V usage is TRBV30 and J usage is TRBJ2-6; TRBD1 agrees at 9 bases. The CDR3 loop is CAWGTGLGANVLTF. The CDR3 region has the DNA TGTGCCTGGGGGACAGGGCTAGGGGCCAACGTCCTGACTTTC.